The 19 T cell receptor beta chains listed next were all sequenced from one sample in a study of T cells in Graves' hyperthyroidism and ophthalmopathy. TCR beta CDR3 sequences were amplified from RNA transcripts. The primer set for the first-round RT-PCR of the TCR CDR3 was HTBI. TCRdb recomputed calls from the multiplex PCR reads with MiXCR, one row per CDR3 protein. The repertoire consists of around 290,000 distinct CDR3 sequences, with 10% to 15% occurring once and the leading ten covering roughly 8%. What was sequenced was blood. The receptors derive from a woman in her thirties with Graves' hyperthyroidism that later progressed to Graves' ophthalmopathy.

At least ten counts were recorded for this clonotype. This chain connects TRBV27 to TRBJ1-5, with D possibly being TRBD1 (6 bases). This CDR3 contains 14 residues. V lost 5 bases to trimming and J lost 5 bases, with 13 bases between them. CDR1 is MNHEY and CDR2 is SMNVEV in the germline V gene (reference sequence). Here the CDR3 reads CASSLTGLYQPQHF. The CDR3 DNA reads TGTGCCAGCAGTCTCACAGGGCTCTATCAGCCCCAGCATTTT.

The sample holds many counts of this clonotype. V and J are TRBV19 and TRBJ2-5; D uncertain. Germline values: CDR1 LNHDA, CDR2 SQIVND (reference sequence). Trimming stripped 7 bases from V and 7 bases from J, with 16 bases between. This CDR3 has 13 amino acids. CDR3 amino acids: CASKRSQSGTQYF. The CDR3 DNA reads TGTGCCAGTAAACGGTCCCAATCGGGGACCCAGTACTTC.

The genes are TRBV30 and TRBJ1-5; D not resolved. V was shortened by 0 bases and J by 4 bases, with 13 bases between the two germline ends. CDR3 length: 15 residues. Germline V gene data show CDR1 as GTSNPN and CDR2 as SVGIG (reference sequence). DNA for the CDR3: TGTGCCTGGAGTGTAATGGGCAGTAGTAATCAGCCCCAGCATTTT. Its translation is CAWSVMGSSNQPQHF.

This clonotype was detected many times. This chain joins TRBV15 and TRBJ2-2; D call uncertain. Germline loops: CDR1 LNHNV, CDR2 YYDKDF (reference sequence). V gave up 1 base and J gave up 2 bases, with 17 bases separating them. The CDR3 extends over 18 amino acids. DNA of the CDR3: TGTGCCACCAGCAGAGGGCCTGGCCTCCAAGTTAACACCGGGGAGCTGTTTTTT. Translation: CATSRGPGLQVNTGELFF.

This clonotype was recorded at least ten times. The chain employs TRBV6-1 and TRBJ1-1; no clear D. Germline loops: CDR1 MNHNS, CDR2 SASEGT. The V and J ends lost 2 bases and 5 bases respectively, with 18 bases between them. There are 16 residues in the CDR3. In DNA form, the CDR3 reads TGTGCCAGCAGTGAAAACGTTTATGCGGGTACGACTGAAGCTTTCTTT. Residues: CASSENVYAGTTEAFF.

The CDR3 coding sequence is TGTGCCACCCTGGGGGGGCTCCCCGGGGAGCTGTTTTTT. It codes for CATLGGLPGELFF. This chain uses TRBV6-2 or TRBV6-3 with TRBJ2-2, with D perhaps matching TRBD2 (7 bases). The V gene lost 10 bases and the J gene lost 6 bases, with 15 bases spanning the gap. The CDR3 spans 13 residues. From germline, CDR1 is MNHEY and CDR2 SVGEGT.

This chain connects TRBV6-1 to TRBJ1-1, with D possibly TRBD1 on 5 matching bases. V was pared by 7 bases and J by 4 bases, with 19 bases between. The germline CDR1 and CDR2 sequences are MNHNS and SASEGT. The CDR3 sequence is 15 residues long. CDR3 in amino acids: CASTTGGLRFTEAFF. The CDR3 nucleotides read TGTGCCAGCACCACGGGGGGACTTCGGTTCACTGAAGCTTTCTTT.

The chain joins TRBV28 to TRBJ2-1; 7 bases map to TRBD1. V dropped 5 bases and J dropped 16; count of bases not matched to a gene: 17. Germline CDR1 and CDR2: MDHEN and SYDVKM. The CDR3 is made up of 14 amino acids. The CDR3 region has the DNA TGTGCCAGCAGTGAAATTCGGACAGGACACGGTGATTTCTTC. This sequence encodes CASSEIRTGHGDFF. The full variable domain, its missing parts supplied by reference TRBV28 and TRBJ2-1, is DVKVTQSSRYLVKRTGEKVFLECVQDMDHENMFWYRQDPGLGLRLIYFSYDVKMKEKGDIPEGYSVSREKKERFSLILESASTNQTSMYLCASSEIRTGHGDFFGPGTRLTVL.

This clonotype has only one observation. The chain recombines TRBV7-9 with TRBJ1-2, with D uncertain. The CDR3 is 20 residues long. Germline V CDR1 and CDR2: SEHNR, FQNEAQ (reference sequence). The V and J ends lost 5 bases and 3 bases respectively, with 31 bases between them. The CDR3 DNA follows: TGTGCCAGCAGCGGGGAAAAAGGTCCCAGGAGATTCGGCTTTGACTATGGCTACACCTTC. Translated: CASSGEKGPRRFGFDYGYTF.

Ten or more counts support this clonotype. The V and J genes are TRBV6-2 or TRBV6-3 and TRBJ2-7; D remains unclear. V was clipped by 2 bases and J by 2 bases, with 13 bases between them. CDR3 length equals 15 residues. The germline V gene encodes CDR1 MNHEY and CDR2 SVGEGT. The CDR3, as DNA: TGTGCCAGCAGTTACATCGGGTCTAGTACCTACGAGCAGTACTTC. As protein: CASSYIGSSTYEQYF.

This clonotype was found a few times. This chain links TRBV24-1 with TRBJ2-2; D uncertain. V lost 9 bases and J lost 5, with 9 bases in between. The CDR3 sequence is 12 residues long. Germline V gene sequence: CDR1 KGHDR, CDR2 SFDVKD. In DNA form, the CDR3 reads TGTGCCACCGGGCGGTGGACCGGGGAGCTGTTTTTT. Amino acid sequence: CATGRWTGELFF.

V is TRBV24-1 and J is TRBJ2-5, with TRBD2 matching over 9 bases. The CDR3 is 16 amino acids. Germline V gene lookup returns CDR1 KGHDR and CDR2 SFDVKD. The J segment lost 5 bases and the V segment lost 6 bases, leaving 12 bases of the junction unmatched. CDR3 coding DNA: TGTGCCACCAGTCATGGGGTGCGGGAGGGCCGGGAGACCCAGTACTTC. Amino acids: CATSHGVREGRETQYF.

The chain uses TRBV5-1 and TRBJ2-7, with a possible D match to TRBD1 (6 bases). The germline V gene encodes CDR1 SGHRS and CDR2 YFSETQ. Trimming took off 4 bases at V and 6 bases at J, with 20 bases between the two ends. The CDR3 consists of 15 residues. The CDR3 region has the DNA TGCGCCAGCAGCCTCTCCGAGGGACAAGTTAGCGAGCAGTACTTC. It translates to CASSLSEGQVSEQYF.

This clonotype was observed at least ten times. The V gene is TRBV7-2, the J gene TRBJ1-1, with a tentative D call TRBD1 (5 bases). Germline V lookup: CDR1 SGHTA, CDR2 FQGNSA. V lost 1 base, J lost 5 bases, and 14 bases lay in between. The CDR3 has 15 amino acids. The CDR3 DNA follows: TGTGCCAGCAGCTTAGTGGCGGCAGGGCGGACTGAAGCTTTCTTT. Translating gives CASSLVAAGRTEAFF.

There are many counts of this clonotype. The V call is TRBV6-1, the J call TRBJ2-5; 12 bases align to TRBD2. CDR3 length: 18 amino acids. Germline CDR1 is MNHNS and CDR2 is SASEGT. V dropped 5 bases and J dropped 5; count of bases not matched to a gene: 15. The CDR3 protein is CASSTTSGSWGRRETQYF. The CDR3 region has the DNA TGTGCCAGCAGTACGACTAGCGGGAGTTGGGGGAGGAGGGAGACCCAGTACTTC.

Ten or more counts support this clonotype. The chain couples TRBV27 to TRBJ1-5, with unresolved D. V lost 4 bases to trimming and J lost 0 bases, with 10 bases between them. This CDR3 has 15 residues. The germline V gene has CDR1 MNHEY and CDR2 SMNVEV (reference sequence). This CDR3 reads CASSSSGYSNQPQHF. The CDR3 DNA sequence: TGTGCCAGCAGTTCGAGCGGGTATAGCAATCAGCCCCAGCATTTT.

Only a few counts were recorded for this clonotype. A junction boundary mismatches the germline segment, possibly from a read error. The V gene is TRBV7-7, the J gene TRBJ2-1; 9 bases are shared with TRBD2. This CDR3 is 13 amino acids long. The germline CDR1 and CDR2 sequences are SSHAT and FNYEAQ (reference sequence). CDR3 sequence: CASSSPTSGEQFF. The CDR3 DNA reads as TGTGCTAGCAGCTCGCCGACTAGCGGCGAGCAGTTCTTC.

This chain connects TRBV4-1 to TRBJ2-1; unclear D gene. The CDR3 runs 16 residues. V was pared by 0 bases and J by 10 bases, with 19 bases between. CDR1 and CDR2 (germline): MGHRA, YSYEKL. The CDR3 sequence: CASSQDELVGVLEQFF. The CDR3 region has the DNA TGCGCCAGCAGCCAAGACGAGCTAGTCGGTGTTTTGGAGCAGTTCTTC.

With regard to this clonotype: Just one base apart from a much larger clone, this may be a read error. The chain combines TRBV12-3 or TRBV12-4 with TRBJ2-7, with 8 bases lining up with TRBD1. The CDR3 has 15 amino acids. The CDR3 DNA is TGTGTCAGCAGCAACAACAGGGGGTTCTCCTACGAGCAGTACTTC. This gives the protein CVSSNNRGFSYEQYF.